This T cell receptor (beta chain) was recovered during a study of vaccination effects on CD4 cells after COVID-19. Study-level information: After vaccination, a few convalescent patients were sampled at early and late time points. Sampling occurred a median 72 days post second dose, range 14 to 241. The researchers cultured approximately 2.1 million PBMC per well with 8 to 10 IU/ml IL-2 and roughly 9.2 ug/ml peptides.

The CDR3 loop spans 13 amino acids. CDR1 GTSNPN and CDR2 SVGIG come from the germline V gene (reference sequence). Deletions cut 1 base from V and 1 base from J, with 7 bases between. The authors isolated CD4+ T cells after around 9 days of culture. This individual contracted SARS-CoV-2 between March and December 2020, as verified by PCR. The vaccine given was either BNT162b2 or mRNA-1273, in two doses. Remarks on this clone: Its target is unknown.

The protocol was immunoSEQ multiplex PCR, while the TCRdb copy is restricted to in-frame clones and leaves out a portion. The sample consists of about 46,000 clones, 65% to 75% of them appearing once. Study findings and constraints: By a late point after vaccination, infection- and vaccine-induced clones had shrunk markedly through clonal contraction.

The source is a human donor who had a prior SARS-CoV-2 infection. The chain links TRBV30 to TRBJ2-5, with D perhaps TRBD1 or TRBD2 (5 bases each). Here the sequenced sample was CD4+ T cells from PBMCs cultured without peptide, taken after COVID-19 vaccination. The CDR3 loop reads CAWSEGTQETQYF. The DNA of the CDR3 is TGTGCCTGGAGTGAGGGGACCCAAGAGACCCAGTACTTC. The entire variable domain, with the rest obtained from reference TRBV30 and TRBJ2-5, is as follows: SQTIHQWPATLVQPVGSPLSLECTVEGTSNPNLYWYRQAAGRGLQLLFYSVGIGQISSEVPQNLSASRPQDRQFILSSKKLLLSDSGFYLCAWSEGTQETQYFGPGTRLLVL.